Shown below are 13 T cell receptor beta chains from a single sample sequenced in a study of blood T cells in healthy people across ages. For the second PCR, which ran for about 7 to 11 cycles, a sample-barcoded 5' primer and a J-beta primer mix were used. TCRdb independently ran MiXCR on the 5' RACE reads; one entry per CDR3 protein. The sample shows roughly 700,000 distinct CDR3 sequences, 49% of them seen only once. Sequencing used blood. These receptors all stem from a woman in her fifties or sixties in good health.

CDR3 residues: CSAASGGYNEQFF. As DNA, the CDR3 is TGCAGTGCTGCTAGCGGGGGTTACAATGAGCAGTTCTTC. The chain employs TRBV20-1 and TRBJ2-1, with 10 bases identical to TRBD2. The CDR3 is 13 amino acids. V dropped 5 bases and J dropped 4; count of bases not matched to a gene: 2. Germline V CDR1 and CDR2: DFQATT, SNEGSKA (reference sequence).

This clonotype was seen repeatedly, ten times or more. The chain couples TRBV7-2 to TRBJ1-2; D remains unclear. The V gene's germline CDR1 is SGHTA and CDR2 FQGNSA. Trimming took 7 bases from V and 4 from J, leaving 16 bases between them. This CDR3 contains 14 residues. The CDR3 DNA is TGTGCCAGCACTTTAGAGGGAGGCAGCTATGGCTACACCTTC. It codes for CASTLEGGSYGYTF.

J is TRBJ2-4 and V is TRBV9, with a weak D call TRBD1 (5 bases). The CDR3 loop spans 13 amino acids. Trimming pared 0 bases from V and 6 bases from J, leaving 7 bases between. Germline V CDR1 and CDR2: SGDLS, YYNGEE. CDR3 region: CASSVGDRNIQYF. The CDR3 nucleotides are TGTGCCAGCAGCGTAGGAGACAGAAACATTCAGTACTTC.

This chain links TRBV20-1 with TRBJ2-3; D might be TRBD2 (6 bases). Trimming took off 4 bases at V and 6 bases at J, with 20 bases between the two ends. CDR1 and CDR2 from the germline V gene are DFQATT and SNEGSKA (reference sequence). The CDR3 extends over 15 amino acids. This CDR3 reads CSAIKLSGGKDTQYF. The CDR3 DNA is TGCAGTGCTATAAAGTTGAGCGGAGGGAAGGATACGCAGTATTTT.

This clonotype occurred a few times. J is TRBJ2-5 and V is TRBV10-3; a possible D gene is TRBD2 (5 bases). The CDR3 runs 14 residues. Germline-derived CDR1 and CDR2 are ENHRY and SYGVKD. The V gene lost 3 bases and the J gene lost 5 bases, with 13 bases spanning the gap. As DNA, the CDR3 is TGTGCCATCAGTGAACGGGGAATGGTGGAGACCCAGTACTTC. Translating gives CAISERGMVETQYF.

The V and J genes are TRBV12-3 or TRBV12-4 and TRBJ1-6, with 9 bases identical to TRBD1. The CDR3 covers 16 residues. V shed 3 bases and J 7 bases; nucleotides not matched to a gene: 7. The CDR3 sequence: CASSFPSGTGNSPLHF. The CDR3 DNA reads TGTGCCAGCAGTTTCCCCTCCGGGACAGGGAATTCACCCCTCCACTTT.

CDR3 coding DNA: TGTGCCAGCAGCCCAGCGAGTTTGGGTTACAATGAGCAGTTCTTC. Its protein is CASSPASLGYNEQFF. The chain uses TRBV27 and TRBJ2-1; the D is unclear. V lost 6 bases and J 4 bases, leaving 16 bases between the germline ends. CDR1 and CDR2 (germline): MNHEY, SMNVEV (reference sequence). The CDR3 covers 15 residues.

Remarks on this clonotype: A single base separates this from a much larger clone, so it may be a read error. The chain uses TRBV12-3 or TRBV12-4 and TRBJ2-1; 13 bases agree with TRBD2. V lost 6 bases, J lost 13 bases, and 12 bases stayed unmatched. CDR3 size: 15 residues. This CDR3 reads CASSRGTSGKETQFF. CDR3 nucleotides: TGTGCCAGCAGCCGAGGGACTAGCGGGAAGGAGACCCAGTTCTTC.

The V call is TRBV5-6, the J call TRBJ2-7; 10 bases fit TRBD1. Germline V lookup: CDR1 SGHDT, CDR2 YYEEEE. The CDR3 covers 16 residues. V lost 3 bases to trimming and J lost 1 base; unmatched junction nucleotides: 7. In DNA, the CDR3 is TGTGCCAGCAGCTATAGACGGACAGGGGGGTCCTACGAGCAGTACTTC. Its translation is CASSYRRTGGSYEQYF. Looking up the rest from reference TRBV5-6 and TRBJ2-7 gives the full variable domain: DAGVTQSPTHLIKTRGQQVTLRCSPKSGHDTVSWYQQALGQGPQFIFQYYEEEERQRGNFPDRFSGHQFPNYSSELNVNALLLGDSALYLCASSYRRTGGSYEQYFGPGTRLTVT.

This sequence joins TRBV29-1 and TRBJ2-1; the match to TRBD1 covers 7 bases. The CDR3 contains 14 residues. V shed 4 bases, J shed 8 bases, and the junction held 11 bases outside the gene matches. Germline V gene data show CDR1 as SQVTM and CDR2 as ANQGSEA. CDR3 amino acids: CSVGGNRGWYEQFF. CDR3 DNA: TGCAGCGTTGGGGGGAACAGGGGTTGGTATGAGCAGTTCTTC.

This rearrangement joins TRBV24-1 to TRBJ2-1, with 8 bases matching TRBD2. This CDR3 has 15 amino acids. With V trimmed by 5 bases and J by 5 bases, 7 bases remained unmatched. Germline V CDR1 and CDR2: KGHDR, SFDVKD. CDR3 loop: CATSGLLAEDNEQFF. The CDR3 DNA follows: TGTGCCACCAGTGGGCTACTAGCGGAAGACAATGAGCAGTTCTTC.

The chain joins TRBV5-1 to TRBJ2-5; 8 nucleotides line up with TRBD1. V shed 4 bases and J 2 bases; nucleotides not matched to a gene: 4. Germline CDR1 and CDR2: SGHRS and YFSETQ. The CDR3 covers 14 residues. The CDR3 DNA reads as TGCGCCAGCAGCGGCGGGACAGGACAAGAGACCCAGTACTTC. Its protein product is CASSGGTGQETQYF.

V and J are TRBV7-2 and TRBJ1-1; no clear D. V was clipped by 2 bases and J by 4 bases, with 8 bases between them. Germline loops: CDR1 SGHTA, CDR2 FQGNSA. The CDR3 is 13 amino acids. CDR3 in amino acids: CASSLMWGTEAFF. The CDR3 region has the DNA TGTGCCAGCAGCTTAATGTGGGGCACTGAAGCTTTCTTT.